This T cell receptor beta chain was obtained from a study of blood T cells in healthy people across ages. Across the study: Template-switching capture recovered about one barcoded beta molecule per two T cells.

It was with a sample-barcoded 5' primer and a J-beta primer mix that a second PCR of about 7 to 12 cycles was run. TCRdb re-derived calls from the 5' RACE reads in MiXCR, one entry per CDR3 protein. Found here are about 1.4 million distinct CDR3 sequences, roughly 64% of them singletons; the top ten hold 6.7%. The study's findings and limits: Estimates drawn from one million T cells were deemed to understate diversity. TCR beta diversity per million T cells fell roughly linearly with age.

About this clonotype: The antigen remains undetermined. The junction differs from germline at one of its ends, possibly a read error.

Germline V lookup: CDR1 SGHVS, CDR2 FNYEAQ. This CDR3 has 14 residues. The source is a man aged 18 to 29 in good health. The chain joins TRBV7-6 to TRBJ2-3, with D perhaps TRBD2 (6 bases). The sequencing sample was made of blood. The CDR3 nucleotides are TGTGCCAGCACCCCCGGGACTGGCACAGATGCGCAGTATTTT. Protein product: CASTPGTGTDAQYF.